The rows below give T cell receptor beta chains drawn from one sample of a study of CD8+CD57+ T cells in acquired aplastic anemia. TCRdb re-called the reads with MiXCR, one entry per CDR3 protein. The sample holds about 160,000 distinct CDR3 sequences, 40% to 60% seen once. Sequencing was done on a sample of sorted CD4+, CD8+, or CD8+CD57+ T cells (not recorded which) from PBMCs. The receptors come from a human donor with aplastic anemia. Each CDR3 is given with its conserved first and last residue. Fields, in order: CDR3 DNA, CDR3 protein, D gene, J gene, clone size, V gene, CDR3 length. A D gene is named only where the DNA matches it firmly. The size of a clone is reported for some rows only, either as once, few or many, or as a class for expanded clones.

cdr3_nt: TGTGCCATCACTCGGGACAGCTTACCTTACGAGCAGTACTTC
cdr3_aa: CAITRDSLPYEQYF
d_call: TRBD1
j_call: TRBJ2-7
clone_size: -
v_call: TRBV10-3
cdr3_length: 14

cdr3_nt: TGCAGTGCTAGTGAGAGGTCTAATGAAAAACTGTTTTTT
cdr3_aa: CSASERSNEKLFF
d_call: -
j_call: TRBJ1-4
clone_size: -
v_call: TRBV20-1
cdr3_length: 13

cdr3_nt: TGTGCCAGTAGTGAGATACAGCCATGGCCCACTGAAGCTTTCTTT
cdr3_aa: CASSEIQPWPTEAFF
d_call: -
j_call: TRBJ1-1
clone_size: -
v_call: TRBV19
cdr3_length: 15

cdr3_nt: TGTGCCAGCAGCTTGGACACCGCGGATACTGAAGCTTTCTTT
cdr3_aa: CASSLDTADTEAFF
d_call: -
j_call: TRBJ1-1
clone_size: -
v_call: TRBV7-3
cdr3_length: 14

cdr3_nt: TGCGCCAGCAGTGACCGGTGGGGTACCGGGGAGCTGTTTTTT
cdr3_aa: CASSDRWGTGELFF
d_call: -
j_call: TRBJ2-2
clone_size: -
v_call: TRBV10-1
cdr3_length: 14

cdr3_nt: TGTGCCAGCAGCCGTATACAAAGCAGGGGACCGGAGTACTTC
cdr3_aa: CASSRIQSRGPEYF
d_call: -
j_call: TRBJ2-7
clone_size: -
v_call: TRBV7-8
cdr3_length: 14

cdr3_nt: TGTGCCAGCAGCTTAGTTAGCCCAGGGAACACTGAAGCTTTCTTT
cdr3_aa: CASSLVSPGNTEAFF
d_call: -
j_call: TRBJ1-1
clone_size: many
v_call: TRBV7-9
cdr3_length: 15

cdr3_nt: TGTGCCAGCAAACCGCATAGCAATCAGCCCCAGCATTTT
cdr3_aa: CASKPHSNQPQHF
d_call: -
j_call: TRBJ1-5
clone_size: many
v_call: TRBV6-1
cdr3_length: 13

cdr3_nt: TGTGCCAGCAGCCCGACAGGGGGCCTACCGCTGGTACTCAATTCACCCCTCCACTTT
cdr3_aa: CASSPTGGLPLVLNSPLHF
d_call: TRBD1
j_call: TRBJ1-6
clone_size: many
v_call: TRBV2
cdr3_length: 19

cdr3_nt: TGTGCCAGCAGTTTGGAACAGGGGGTTACAGATACGCAGTATTTT
cdr3_aa: CASSLEQGVTDTQYF
d_call: TRBD1
j_call: TRBJ2-3
clone_size: -
v_call: TRBV6-5
cdr3_length: 15

cdr3_nt: TGCGCCAGCAGCCCGACAGCCACAGTGAACACTGAAGCTTTCTTT
cdr3_aa: CASSPTATVNTEAFF
d_call: -
j_call: TRBJ1-1
clone_size: -
v_call: TRBV4-1
cdr3_length: 15

cdr3_nt: TGCGCCATCAGTGAGCCCCCGAGGGAAACGGGGTCACCCCTCCACTTT
cdr3_aa: CAISEPPRETGSPLHF
d_call: -
j_call: TRBJ1-6
clone_size: -
v_call: TRBV10-3
cdr3_length: 16

cdr3_nt: TGTGCCAGCAGCTTAGGGCCAGTGGGCTACGAGCAGTACTTC
cdr3_aa: CASSLGPVGYEQYF
d_call: -
j_call: TRBJ2-7
clone_size: -
v_call: TRBV7-8
cdr3_length: 14

cdr3_nt: TGTGCCTGGAGAGACAGGGGGTCAGGGGATGGCTACACCTTC
cdr3_aa: CAWRDRGSGDGYTF
d_call: TRBD1
j_call: TRBJ1-2
clone_size: -
v_call: TRBV30
cdr3_length: 14

cdr3_nt: TGTGCCAGCAGTTGGGACATTACCTATGGCTACACCTTC
cdr3_aa: CASSWDITYGYTF
d_call: -
j_call: TRBJ1-2
clone_size: many
v_call: TRBV6-5
cdr3_length: 13

cdr3_nt: TGTGCCAGCGGAGAAGGGGGGGAGTTGTGGAGCGAGCAGTACTTC
cdr3_aa: CASGEGGELWSEQYF
d_call: -
j_call: TRBJ2-7
clone_size: many
v_call: TRBV9
cdr3_length: 15

cdr3_nt: TGCAGTGCTACACCCCCGGCTAGCGGGAGGCCCTACGAGCAGTACTTC
cdr3_aa: CSATPPASGRPYEQYF
d_call: TRBD2
j_call: TRBJ2-7
clone_size: -
v_call: TRBV20-1
cdr3_length: 16

cdr3_nt: TGTGCCAGCAGCGTAGCTGACCAAGAGACCCAGTACTTC
cdr3_aa: CASSVADQETQYF
d_call: -
j_call: TRBJ2-5
clone_size: -
v_call: TRBV9
cdr3_length: 13

cdr3_nt: TGTGCCAGCAGAGGACTAGCGGGTACCTACAATGAGCAGTTCTTC
cdr3_aa: CASRGLAGTYNEQFF
d_call: TRBD2
j_call: TRBJ2-1
clone_size: -
v_call: TRBV2
cdr3_length: 15

cdr3_nt: TGTGCCAGCAGCTTATTAGGGGGGGCTGAAGCTTTCTTT
cdr3_aa: CASSLLGGAEAFF
d_call: -
j_call: TRBJ1-1
clone_size: many
v_call: TRBV7-9
cdr3_length: 13

cdr3_nt: TGTGCCAGTAGTGAGAGGAGGGGAGGGACCGGGGAGCTGTTTTTT
cdr3_aa: CASSERRGGTGELFF
d_call: TRBD2
j_call: TRBJ2-2
clone_size: -
v_call: TRBV19
cdr3_length: 15

cdr3_nt: TGCGCCAGCAGCGCCTTAACCCAAGACAGGCCCTATGGCTACACCTTC
cdr3_aa: CASSALTQDRPYGYTF
d_call: -
j_call: TRBJ1-2
clone_size: -
v_call: TRBV5-1
cdr3_length: 16

cdr3_nt: TGTGCCAGCAGCTTGGCCGAGGAGGGGGGAACCTACGAGCAGTACTTC
cdr3_aa: CASSLAEEGGTYEQYF
d_call: -
j_call: TRBJ2-7
clone_size: many
v_call: TRBV5-4
cdr3_length: 16

cdr3_nt: TGCAGTGCCCGACACAGACGTCAGATTTGGTGTTCACCCCTCCACTTT
cdr3_aa: CSARHRRQIWCSPLHF
d_call: -
j_call: TRBJ1-6
clone_size: -
v_call: TRBV20-1
cdr3_length: 16

cdr3_nt: TGTGCCAGCAGCTCCGGGACCGATCGTACTTTATCACCCCTCCACTTT
cdr3_aa: CASSSGTDRTLSPLHF
d_call: -
j_call: TRBJ1-6
clone_size: -
v_call: TRBV7-8
cdr3_length: 16